This TCR beta chain was recovered during a study of cytomegalovirus exposure and HLA in healthy donors. Germline trimming cut 3 bases from V and 7 bases from J; bases unmatched to any gene: 8. The CDR3 length is 15 residues. In germline, CDR1 is MDHEN, CDR2 SYDVKM. This clone turned up a few times. The primer mix had 60 Vbeta and 13 Jbeta primers. The protocol was immunoSEQ multiplex PCR, while the TCRdb copy is restricted to in-frame clones and leaves out a portion. The sample lists 55,000 to 65,000 clones; about four fifths were seen once. The sequenced material came from PBMCs. The TCR comes from a woman aged 40 to 55 in good health and CMV-seronegative. This sequence joins TRBV28 and TRBJ1-5, with 8 bases that match TRBD1. CDR3 coding DNA: TGTGCCAGCAGTTTCCAGGACAGGGCGAGACAGCCCCAGCATTTT. This sequence encodes CASSFQDRARQPQHF. The full variable domain, with the rest looked up from reference TRBV28 and TRBJ1-5, is DVKVTQSSRYLVKRTGEKVFLECVQDMDHENMFWYRQDPGLGLRLIYFSYDVKMKEKGDIPEGYSVSREKKERFSLILESASTNQTSMYLCASSFQDRARQPQHFGDGTRLSIL.